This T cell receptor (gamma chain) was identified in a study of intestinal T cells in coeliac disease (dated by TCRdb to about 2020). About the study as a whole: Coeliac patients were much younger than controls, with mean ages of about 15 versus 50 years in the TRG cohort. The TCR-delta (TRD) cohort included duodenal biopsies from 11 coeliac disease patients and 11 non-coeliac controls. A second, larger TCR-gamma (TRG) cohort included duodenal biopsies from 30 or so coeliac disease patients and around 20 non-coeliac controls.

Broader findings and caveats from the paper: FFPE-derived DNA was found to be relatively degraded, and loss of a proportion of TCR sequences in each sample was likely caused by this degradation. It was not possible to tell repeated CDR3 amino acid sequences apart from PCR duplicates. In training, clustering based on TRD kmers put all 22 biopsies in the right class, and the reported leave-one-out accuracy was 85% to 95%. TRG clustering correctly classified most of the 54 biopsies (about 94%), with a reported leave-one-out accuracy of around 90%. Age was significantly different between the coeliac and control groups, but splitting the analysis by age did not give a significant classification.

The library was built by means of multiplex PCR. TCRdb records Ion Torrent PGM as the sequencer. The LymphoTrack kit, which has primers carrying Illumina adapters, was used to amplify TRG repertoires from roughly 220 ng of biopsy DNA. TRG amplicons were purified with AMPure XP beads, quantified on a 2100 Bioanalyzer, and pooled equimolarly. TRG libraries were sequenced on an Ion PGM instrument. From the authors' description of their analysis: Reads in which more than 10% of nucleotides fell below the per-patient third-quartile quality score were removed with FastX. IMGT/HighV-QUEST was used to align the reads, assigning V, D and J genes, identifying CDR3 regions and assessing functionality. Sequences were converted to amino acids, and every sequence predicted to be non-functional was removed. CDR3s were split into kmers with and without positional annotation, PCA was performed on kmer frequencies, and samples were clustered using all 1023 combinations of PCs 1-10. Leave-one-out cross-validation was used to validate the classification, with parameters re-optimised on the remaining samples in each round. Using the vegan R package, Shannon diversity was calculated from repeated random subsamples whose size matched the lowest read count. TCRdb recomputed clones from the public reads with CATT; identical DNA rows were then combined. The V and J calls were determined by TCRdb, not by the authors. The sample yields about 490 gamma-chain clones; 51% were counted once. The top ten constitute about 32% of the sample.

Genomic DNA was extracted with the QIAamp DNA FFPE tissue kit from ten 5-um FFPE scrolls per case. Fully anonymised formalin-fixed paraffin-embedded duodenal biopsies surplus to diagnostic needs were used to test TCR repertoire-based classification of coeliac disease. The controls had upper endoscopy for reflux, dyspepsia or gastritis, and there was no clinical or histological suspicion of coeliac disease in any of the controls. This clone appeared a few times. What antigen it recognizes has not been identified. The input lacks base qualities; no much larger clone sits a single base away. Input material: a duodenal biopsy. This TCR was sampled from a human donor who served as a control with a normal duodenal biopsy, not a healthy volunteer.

The CDR3 corresponds to CATSDGSKTF. The bases are TGTGCCACCTCTGATGGATCAAAGACGTTT. The rearrangement joined TRGV2 to TRGJP2. CDR1 and CDR2, looked up from the germline V gene, are EGSNGY and YDSYNSKV. Compared with germline, V lacks 8 bases and J lacks 17 bases; bases without a gene match: 11. The CDR3 has 10 amino acids, counting the end cysteine and phenylalanine. The retained sequence is limited to the CDR3, 30 bases, with the frame set at the first base.